This T cell receptor (beta chain) was observed in a study of blood T cell repertoires in COVID-19. Overall study context: Samples came from the United States, Italy and Spain, spanning acute and convalescent COVID-19. T cells, B-cell-depleted T cells, or PBMCs provided the cDNA or gDNA that served as material.

Original processing methods: Reference gene primer amplification in the assay estimated nucleated cell counts. Some clones are missing from TCRdb's copy, which holds only in-frame ones; the method was immunoSEQ multiplex PCR. Clonal size and the V and J genes are those of that table, whereas D and trimming came from the DNA. This table holds 65,000 or so clones, about nine tenths found once. There are 14 residues in the CDR3. Germline values: CDR1 SGHAT, CDR2 FQNNGV. V was trimmed by 3 bases and J by 4 bases, leaving 9 bases between them. The source material was peripheral blood. The rearrangement joins TRBV11-2 to TRBJ1-4; D uncertain. The sequence came from a man aged 45-65 years with active COVID-19. The CDR3 DNA sequence: TGTGCCAGCAGCTTGGGCCAGAGTAATGAAAAACTGTTTTTT. Amino acid sequence: CASSLGQSNEKLFF. The full variable domain, its missing parts supplied by reference TRBV11-2 and TRBJ1-4, is EAGVAQSPRYKIIEKRQSVAFWCNPISGHATLYWYQQILGQGPKLLIQFQNNGVVDDSQLPKDRFSAERLKGVDSTLKIQPAKLEDSAVYLCASSLGQSNEKLFFGSGTQLSVL.